The rows below give T cell receptor beta chains drawn from one sample of a study of shared clonotypes between healthy human individuals. TCRdb's table, derived via immunoSEQ multiplex PCR, lists solely in-frame clones and lacks some. The sample holds some 2.1 million clones, about 95% seen once. Specimen: naive CD8+ T cells sorted from blood. The receptors were sampled from a man in his late teens or twenties in good health. Both conserved end residues are part of each CDR3. D genes are given only for firm matches. Rows may omit the clone size; those that give it use once, few, many or a size class.

TRBJ1-2 - TRBV15 TRBD1 CATSRDTGEAYGYTF TGTGCCACCAGCAGAGATACAGGGGAAGCCTATGGCTACACCTTC
TRBJ1-1 - TRBV19 TRBD1 CASSIRDRGTEAFF TGTGCCAGTAGTATACGGGACAGGGGGACTGAAGCTTTCTTT
TRBJ1-1 - TRBV30 - CAWSVIQENTEAFF TGTGCCTGGAGTGTAATCCAGGAGAACACTGAAGCTTTCTTT
TRBJ1-5 - TRBV6-5 - CASSYTALTQPQHF TGTGCCAGCAGTTACACGGCCCTCACTCAGCCCCAGCATTTT
TRBJ2-3 - TRBV5-5 TRBD2 CASSPGLAGDPLDTQYF TGTGCCAGCAGTCCGGGACTAGCGGGGGATCCATTGGATACGCAGTATTTT
TRBJ2-1 once TRBV4-1 TRBD2 CASSQDPLAYEGGYNEQFF TGCGCCAGCAGCCAAGATCCACTAGCTTATGAGGGAGGGTACAATGAGCAGTTCTTC
TRBJ2-1 - TRBV4-3 TRBD2 CASSQRLADSYNEQFF TGCGCCAGCAGCCAGCGACTAGCCGACTCCTACAATGAGCAGTTCTTC
TRBJ2-7 - TRBV29-1 - CSVEGQDSYEQYF TGCAGCGTTGAAGGGCAGGACTCCTACGAGCAGTACTTC
TRBJ2-5 - TRBV11-1 TRBD2 CASSLGGGETQYF TGTGCCAGCAGCTTAGGGGGGGGAGAGACCCAGTACTTC
TRBJ2-3 once TRBV6-5 - CASSPEAFGDTQYF TGTGCCAGCAGTCCGGAAGCCTTCGGAGATACGCAGTATTTT
TRBJ1-4 - TRBV7-8 - CASSSLQEYGEKLFF TGTGCCAGCAGCTCTCTCCAGGAGTATGGTGAAAAACTGTTTTTT
TRBJ2-7 - TRBV4-3 TRBD2 CASSQAAWRERDEQYF TGCGCCAGCAGCCAAGCAGCGTGGCGGGAGAGGGACGAGCAGTACTTC